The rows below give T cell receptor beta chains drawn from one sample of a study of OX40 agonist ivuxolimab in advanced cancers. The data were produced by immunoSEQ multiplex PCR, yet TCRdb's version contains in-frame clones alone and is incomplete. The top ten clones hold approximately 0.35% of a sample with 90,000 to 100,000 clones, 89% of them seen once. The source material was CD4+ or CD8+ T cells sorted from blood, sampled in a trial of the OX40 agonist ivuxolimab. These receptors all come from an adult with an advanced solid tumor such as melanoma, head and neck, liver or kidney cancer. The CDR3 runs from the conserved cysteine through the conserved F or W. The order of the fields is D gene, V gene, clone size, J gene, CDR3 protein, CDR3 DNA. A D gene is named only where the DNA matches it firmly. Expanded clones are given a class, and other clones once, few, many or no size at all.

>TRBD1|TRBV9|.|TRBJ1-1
CASSVGGQGGTEAFF
TGTGCCAGCAGCGTAGGAGGACAGGGAGGGACTGAAGCTTTCTTT
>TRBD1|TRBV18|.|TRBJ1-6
CASSPTDRGDSPLHF
TGTGCCAGCTCACCAACGGACAGGGGTGATTCACCCCTCCACTTT
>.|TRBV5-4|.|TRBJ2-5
CATHLAGGAQETQYF
TGTGCCACTCACTTGGCCGGGGGCGCCCAAGAGACCCAGTACTTC
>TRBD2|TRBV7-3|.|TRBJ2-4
CASSLIVGTSGRAENIQYF
TGTGCCAGCAGCTTAATCGTGGGGACTAGCGGGAGGGCTGAAAACATTCAGTACTTC
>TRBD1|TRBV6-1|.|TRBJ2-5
CAIGDRGLGKTQYF
TGTGCGATAGGGGACAGGGGGCTGGGTAAGACCCAGTACTTC
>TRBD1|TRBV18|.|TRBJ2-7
CASSPIILGTGGYEQYF
TGTGCCAGCTCACCTATTATCCTCGGGACAGGTGGCTACGAGCAGTACTTC
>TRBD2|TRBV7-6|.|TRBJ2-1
CASSLAMGTSGGTSQFF
TGTGCCAGCAGCTTAGCTATGGGGACTAGCGGGGGGACCTCTCAGTTCTTC
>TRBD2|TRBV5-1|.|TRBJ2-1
CASSLVAGGNNEQFF
TGCGCCAGCAGCTTGGTCGCGGGAGGGAACAATGAGCAGTTCTTC
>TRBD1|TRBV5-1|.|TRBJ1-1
CASSARDRGNTEAFF
TGCGCCAGCAGCGCCCGGGACAGAGGAAACACTGAAGCTTTCTTT
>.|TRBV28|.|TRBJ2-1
CASSLGGGLDNEQFF
TGTGCCAGCAGTTTAGGTGGCGGGTTAGACAATGAGCAGTTCTTC
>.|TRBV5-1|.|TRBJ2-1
CASSLAGASRDEQFF
TGCGCCAGCAGCTTGGCCGGGGCTAGTAGGGATGAGCAGTTCTTC
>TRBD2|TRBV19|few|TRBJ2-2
CAIRRTSETGELFF
TGTGCCATAAGGAGGACTAGCGAAACCGGGGAGCTGTTTTTT
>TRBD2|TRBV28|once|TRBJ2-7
CASSRSGGHSYEQYF
TGTGCCAGCAGTCGTAGCGGGGGCCACTCCTACGAGCAGTACTTC
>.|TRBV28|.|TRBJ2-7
CASSSTITGHAVYEQYF
TGTGCCAGCAGTTCCACCATTACAGGTCACGCCGTCTACGAGCAGTACTTC
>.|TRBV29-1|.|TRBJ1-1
CSVNGGNTEAFF
TGCAGCGTGAACGGTGGGAACACTGAAGCTTTCTTT
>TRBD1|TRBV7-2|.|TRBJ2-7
CASSQGQLRYEQYF
TGTGCCAGCAGCCAGGGACAGCTCCGCTACGAGCAGTACTTC
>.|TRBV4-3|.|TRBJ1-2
CASSQDLGARYGYTF
TGCGCCAGCAGCCAAGATCTAGGGGCGCGTTATGGCTACACCTTC
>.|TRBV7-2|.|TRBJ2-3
CASSTDSTDTQYF
TGTGCCAGCAGCACCGATAGCACAGATACGCAGTATTTT
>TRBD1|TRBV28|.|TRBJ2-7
CASSSARQGGNF
TGTGCCAGCAGTTCCGCCCGACAGGGTGGAAACTTC
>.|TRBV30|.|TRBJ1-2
CAWSDGPQLNYGYTF
TGTGCCTGGAGTGACGGGCCACAATTAAACTATGGCTACACCTTC
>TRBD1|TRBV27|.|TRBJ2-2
CASSLRGFDRGGGTGELFF
TGTGCCAGCAGTTTACGGGGTTTCGACAGGGGCGGAGGAACCGGGGAGCTGTTTTTT
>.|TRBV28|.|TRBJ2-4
CASSLFGSLAKNIQYF
TGTGCCAGCAGTTTATTCGGCAGTCTAGCCAAAAACATTCAGTACTTC
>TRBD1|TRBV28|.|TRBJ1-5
CASRMGGTVYSNQPQHF
TGTGCCAGCAGGATGGGCGGGACAGTCTATAGCAATCAGCCCCAGCATTTT
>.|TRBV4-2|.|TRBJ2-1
CASSQTHGSSYNEQFF
TGTGCCAGCAGCCAAACTCATGGGAGCTCCTACAATGAGCAGTTCTTC
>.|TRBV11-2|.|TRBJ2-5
CASNLAGGETQYF
TGTGCCAGCAACTTAGCTGGTGGGGAGACCCAGTACTTC
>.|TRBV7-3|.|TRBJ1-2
CASSLDRLTGGYTF
TGTGCCAGCAGCTTGGACCGGCTAACGGGAGGCTACACCTTC
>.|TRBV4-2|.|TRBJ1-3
CASSQELSGLGNTIYF
TGTGCCAGCAGCCAAGAATTGTCAGGGCTAGGAAACACCATATATTTT
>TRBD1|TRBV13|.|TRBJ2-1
CASSSDRGGEQFF
TGTGCCAGCAGCTCTGACAGGGGCGGGGAGCAGTTCTTC
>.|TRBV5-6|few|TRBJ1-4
CASSRRQVPLRNEKLFF
TGTGCCAGCAGCCGCCGACAGGTCCCCCTACGAAATGAAAAACTGTTTTTT
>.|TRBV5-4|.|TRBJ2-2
CASSWDSLNTGELFF
TGTGCCAGCAGTTGGGACTCCCTGAACACCGGGGAGCTGTTTTTT
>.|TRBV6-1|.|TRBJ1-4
CASSPNGGAGEKLFF
TGTGCCAGCAGTCCTAACGGGGGGGCTGGGGAAAAACTGTTTTTT
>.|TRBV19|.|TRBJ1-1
CASSIVGENTEAFF
TGTGCCAGTAGTATAGTGGGGGAGAACACTGAAGCTTTCTTT
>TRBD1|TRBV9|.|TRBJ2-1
CASSTRTGQGEQFF
TGTGCCAGCAGCACCCGGACAGGGCAGGGTGAGCAGTTCTTC
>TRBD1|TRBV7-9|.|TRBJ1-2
CASSLGQGRVYGYTF
TGTGCCAGCAGCTTAGGACAGGGTCGAGTCTATGGCTACACCTTC
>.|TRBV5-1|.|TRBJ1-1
CASSFDQGWTEAFF
TGCGCCAGCAGCTTTGACCAGGGCTGGACTGAAGCTTTCTTT
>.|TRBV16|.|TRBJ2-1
CASSQSGDEQFF
TGTGCCAGCAGCCAATCGGGGGATGAGCAGTTCTTC